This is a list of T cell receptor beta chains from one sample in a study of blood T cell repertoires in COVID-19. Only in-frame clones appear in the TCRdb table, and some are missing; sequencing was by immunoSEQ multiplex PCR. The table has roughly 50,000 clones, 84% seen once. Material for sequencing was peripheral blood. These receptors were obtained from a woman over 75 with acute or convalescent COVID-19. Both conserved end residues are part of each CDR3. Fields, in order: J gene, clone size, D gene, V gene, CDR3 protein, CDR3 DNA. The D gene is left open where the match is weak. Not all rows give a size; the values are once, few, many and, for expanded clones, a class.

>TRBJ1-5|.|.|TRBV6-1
CASSEIQVNQPQHF
TGTGCCAGCAGTGAAATTCAGGTCAATCAGCCCCAGCATTTT
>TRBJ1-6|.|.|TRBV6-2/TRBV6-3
CASSYGGAPTNDSPLHF
TGTGCCAGCAGTTATGGAGGGGCCCCTACTAACGATTCACCCCTCCACTTT
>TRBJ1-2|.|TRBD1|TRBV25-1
CASSVYRGYGYTF
TGTGCCAGCAGTGTGTACAGGGGATATGGCTACACCTTC
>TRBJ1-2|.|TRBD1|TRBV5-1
CASSFGTGTANYGYTF
TGCGCCAGCAGCTTCGGCACCGGGACAGCTAACTATGGCTACACCTTC
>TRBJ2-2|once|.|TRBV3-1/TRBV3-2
CASSRTSNTGELFF
TGTGCCAGCAGCAGGACATCGAACACCGGGGAGCTGTTTTTT
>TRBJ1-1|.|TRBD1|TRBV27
CASSLVTGGKNTEAFF
TGTGCCAGCAGTTTAGTTACAGGGGGTAAGAACACTGAAGCTTTCTTT
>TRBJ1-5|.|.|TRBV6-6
CASSYLGAEQPQHF
TGTGCCAGCAGTTACTTAGGGGCGGAGCAGCCCCAGCATTTT
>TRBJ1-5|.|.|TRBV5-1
CASSLEGGGNQPQHF
TGCGCCAGCAGCTTGGAAGGAGGGGGCAATCAGCCCCAGCATTTT
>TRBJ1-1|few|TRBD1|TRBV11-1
CASSWDSQGGTEAFF
TGTGCCAGCAGCTGGGACTCACAGGGGGGGACTGAAGCTTTCTTT
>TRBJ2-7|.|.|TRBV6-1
CASSEAWASYEQYF
TGTGCCAGCAGTGAAGCATGGGCTTCCTACGAGCAGTACTTC
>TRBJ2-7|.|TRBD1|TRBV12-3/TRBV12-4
CASMETGAHEQYF
TGTGCCAGCATGGAGACAGGGGCACACGAGCAGTACTTC
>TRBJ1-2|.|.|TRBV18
CASSSNLPGLTNYGYTF
TGTGCCAGCTCATCCAATCTTCCGGGACTCACTAACTATGGCTACACCTTC
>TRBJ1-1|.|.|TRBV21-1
CARDKGGTEAFF
TGTGCCAGAGACAAGGGGGGGACTGAAGCTTTCTTT
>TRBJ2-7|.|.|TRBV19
CASSIVYEGGSYEQYF
TGTGCCAGTAGTATAGTCTATGAGGGGGGGTCCTACGAGCAGTACTTC
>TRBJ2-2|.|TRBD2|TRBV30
CAWSDRIRGVYDTGELFF
TGTGCCTGGAGTGACCGTATCCGGGGGGTATATGACACCGGGGAGCTGTTTTTT
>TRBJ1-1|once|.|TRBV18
CASKADSANTEAFF
TGTGCCAGCAAGGCGGACAGCGCGAACACTGAAGCTTTCTTT
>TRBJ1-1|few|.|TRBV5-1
CASSPSGVSGTEAFF
TGCGCCAGCAGCCCGTCCGGGGTATCAGGCACTGAAGCTTTCTTT
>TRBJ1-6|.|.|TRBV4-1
CASSQDFNLQGSPLHF
TGCGCCAGCAGCCAGGACTTCAATCTACAGGGTTCACCCCTCCACTTT
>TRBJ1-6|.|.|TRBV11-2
CASSGRGGYNSPLHF
TGTGCCAGCAGTGGACGAGGGGGCTATAATTCACCCCTCCACTTT
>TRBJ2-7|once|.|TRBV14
CASSRDTVTYEQYF
TGTGCCAGCAGCCGGGACACCGTTACCTACGAGCAGTACTTC
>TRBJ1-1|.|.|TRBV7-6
CASSLAGRREGNTEAFF
TGTGCCAGCAGCTTAGCGGGGAGGAGGGAGGGGAACACTGAAGCTTTCTTT
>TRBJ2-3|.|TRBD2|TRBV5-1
CASSQGGTSGGTDTQYF
TGCGCCAGCAGCCAGGGCGGGACTAGCGGGGGCACAGATACGCAGTATTTT
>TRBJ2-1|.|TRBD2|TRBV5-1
CASSLAGTSGANEQFF
TGCGCCAGCAGCTTGGCCGGGACTAGCGGGGCCAATGAGCAGTTCTTC
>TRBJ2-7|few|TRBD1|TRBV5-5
CASSLRDRAYEQYF
TGTGCCAGCAGCCTCCGGGACAGAGCCTACGAGCAGTACTTC
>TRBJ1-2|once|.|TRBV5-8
CASSLGGRRFYGYTF
TGTGCCAGCAGCTTAGGGGGAAGACGGTTCTATGGCTACACCTTC
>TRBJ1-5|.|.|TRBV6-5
CASRPRVSNQPQHF
TGTGCCAGCAGGCCCAGGGTATCCAATCAGCCCCAGCATTTT
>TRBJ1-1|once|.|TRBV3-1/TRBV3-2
CASSFEQGNTEAFF
TGTGCCAGCAGCTTTGAACAGGGAAACACTGAAGCTTTCTTT
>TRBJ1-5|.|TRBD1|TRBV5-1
CASSPGQNNQPQHF
TGCGCCAGCAGCCCGGGACAGAACAATCAGCCCCAGCATTTT
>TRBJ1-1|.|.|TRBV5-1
CASSLASNTEAFF
TGCGCCAGCAGCTTGGCCAGTAACACTGAAGCTTTCTTT
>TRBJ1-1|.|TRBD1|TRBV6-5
CASRGQGWTEAFF
TGTGCCAGCAGGGGACAGGGTTGGACTGAAGCTTTCTTT
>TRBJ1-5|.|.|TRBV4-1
CASRTHRDGNQPQHF
TGCGCCAGCAGAACCCACAGGGACGGCAATCAGCCCCAGCATTTT
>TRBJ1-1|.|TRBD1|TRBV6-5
CASGTGDTEAFF
TGTGCCAGCGGGACAGGGGACACTGAAGCTTTCTTT
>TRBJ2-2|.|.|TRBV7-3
CASSPHGGRTGELFF
TGTGCCAGCAGCCCCCATGGGGGCCGCACCGGGGAGCTGTTTTTT
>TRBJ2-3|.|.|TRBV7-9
CASSLGNGDTDTQYF
TGTGCCAGCAGCTTAGGTAACGGGGACACAGATACGCAGTATTTT
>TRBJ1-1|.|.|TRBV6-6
CASSYVGAVAFF
TGTGCCAGCAGTTACGTAGGGGCAGTCGCTTTCTTT
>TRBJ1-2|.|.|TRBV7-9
CASSLAEGGNYGYTF
TGTGCCAGCAGCTTAGCGGAGGGGGGGAACTATGGCTACACCTTC
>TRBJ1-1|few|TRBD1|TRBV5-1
CASTTEQGRTEAFF
TGCGCCAGCACCACGGAACAGGGGAGGACTGAAGCTTTCTTT
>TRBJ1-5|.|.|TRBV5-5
CASSSQQDYQPQHF
TGTGCCAGCAGCTCCCAACAAGACTATCAGCCCCAGCATTTT